This T cell receptor (beta chain) was retrieved from a study of a mutant IDH1 vaccine in newly diagnosed glioma. Note on this clone: Its antigen is currently unknown.

There are 17 residues in the CDR3. Germline CDR1 SEHNR, CDR2 FQNEAQ (reference sequence). V lost 3 bases and J lost 8, with 23 bases in between. Assay: immunoSEQ multiplex PCR; the TCRdb copy retains only in-frame clones and omits some. The table has tens of thousands of clones, about four fifths seen once. As to time point: week 47, end of study. Topical imiquimod accompanied each vaccine dose, which consisted of 300 ug of mutant IDH1 20-mer peptide. The sample here was PBMCs, taken from a glioma patient whose treatment included an IDH1 peptide vaccine. The receptor comes from a man aged 30 to 39 with glioma. The J gene is TRBJ2-1, the V gene TRBV7-9, with TRBD2 as a possible D gene (7 bases). The CDR3 bases are TGTGCCAGCAGCTTCGGACAGCTTAGCGGGCTTAACGATGAGCAGTTCTTC. It yields the protein CASSFGQLSGLNDEQFF.